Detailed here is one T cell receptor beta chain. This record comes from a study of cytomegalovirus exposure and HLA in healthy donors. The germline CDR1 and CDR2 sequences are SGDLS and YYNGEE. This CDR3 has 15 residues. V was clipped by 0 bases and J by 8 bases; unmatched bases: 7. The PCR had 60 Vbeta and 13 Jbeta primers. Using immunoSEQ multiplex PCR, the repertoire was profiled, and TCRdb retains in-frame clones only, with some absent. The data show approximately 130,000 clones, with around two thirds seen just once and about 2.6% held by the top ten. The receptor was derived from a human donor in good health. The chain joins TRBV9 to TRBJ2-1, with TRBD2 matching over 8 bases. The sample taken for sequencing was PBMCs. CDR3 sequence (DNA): TGTGCCAGCAGCGTAGCCAGCGGGAGTTTCGATGAGCAGTTCTTC. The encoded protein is CASSVASGSFDEQFF.